Below are 3 T cell receptor beta chains sequenced from a single sample in a study of T-cell memory formation after mild COVID-19. TCRdb ran MiXCR on the 5' RACE reads and lists one entry per CDR3 protein. The repertoire consists of over 350,000 distinct CDR3 sequences, with 20% to 25% occurring once and the leading ten covering 8.8%. The sample was PBMCs or a T cell subset sorted from them (not recorded which). The receptors shown here come from an adult woman who had mild COVID-19 (a few samples of this study predate the infection). Cell type and time point are not known.

The sample holds many counts of this clonotype. A junction boundary mismatches the germline segment, possibly from a read error. The chain employs TRBV12-3 or TRBV12-4 and TRBJ2-2; D remains ambiguous. The CDR3 consists of 12 residues. CDR3 in DNA: TGTGCCAGCAGTTCACACACAGGGGAGCTGTTTTTT. It translates to CASSSHTGELFF.

There are many counts of this clonotype. The rearrangement links TRBV12-3 or TRBV12-4 to TRBJ2-3; 7 bases align to TRBD1. With V trimmed by 6 bases and J by 2 bases, 5 bases remained unmatched. The CDR3 has 14 residues. The CDR3 DNA follows: TGTGCCAGCAGCAGACAGGGATTCACAGATACGCAGTATTTT. Protein sequence: CASSRQGFTDTQYF.

This chain connects TRBV28 to TRBJ1-4; D is unclear. This CDR3 region has 17 residues. V was clipped by 6 bases and J by 0 bases, with 17 bases between them. In germline, CDR1 is MDHEN, CDR2 SYDVKM. As DNA, the CDR3 is TGTGCCAGCAGCGTAGGGAATCCCCGACCAACTAATGAAAAACTGTTTTTT. Its protein is CASSVGNPRPTNEKLFF.